The clone carrying this T cell receptor beta chain came up a few times. What it recognizes is unknown. The CDR3 is 13 amino acids. The ends were cut back, 0 bases at V and 6 bases at J, with 6 bases in the middle. CDR1 is ENHRY and CDR2 is SYGVKD in the germline V gene. This sample was taken from a study of naive and memory T cell subsets. The beta constant-region primer was an equimolar mix of two oligonucleotides covering TRBC1 and TRBC2. Ligated cDNA was amplified by four rounds of PCR with nested alpha and beta constant-region primers and SP2. One entry per CDR3 protein, called by TCRdb with MiXCR from the UMI-ligation and nested PCR reads. The sample lists 99,000 or so distinct CDR3 sequences, around 13% occurring once. Study-wide results and limits: A few larger clonotypes appeared in naive repertoires, especially CD8, possibly memory cells re-expressing CD45RA.

The specimen was naive CD8+ T cells from blood. This TCR was sampled from a human donor in good health. The chain joins TRBV10-3 to TRBJ1-5, with D hard to call. This CDR3 reads CAISESTAQPQHF. In DNA form, the CDR3 reads TGTGCCATCAGTGAGTCCACAGCTCAGCCCCAGCATTTT.